Listed below are T cell receptor beta chains from one sample, sequenced in a study of OX40 agonist ivuxolimab in advanced cancers. Data came from immunoSEQ multiplex PCR; TCRdb stores just in-frame clones and leaves some out. The table has tens of thousands of clones, 86% seen once. Sample: CD4+ or CD8+ T cells sorted from blood, taken in a trial of the OX40 agonist ivuxolimab. Receptors originate from an adult with an advanced solid tumor such as melanoma, head and neck, liver or kidney cancer. Each CDR3 is given with its conserved first and last residue. Each record gives: V gene, J gene, clone size, D gene, CDR3 protein, CDR3 DNA. D genes are given only for firm matches. The listing skips clone size in some rows; elsewhere it reads once, few, many or a size class.

V gene: TRBV6-1; J gene: TRBJ1-4; clone size: -; D gene: TRBD1; CDR3 protein: CASSRLDRVEEKLFF; CDR3 DNA: TGTGCCAGCAGTCGCCTGGACAGGGTGGAGGAAAAACTGTTTTTT
V gene: TRBV28; J gene: TRBJ2-3; clone size: few; D gene: TRBD1; CDR3 protein: CASVKRGTASTDTQYF; CDR3 DNA: TGTGCCAGCGTAAAGAGAGGGACAGCTAGCACAGATACGCAGTATTTT
V gene: TRBV4-3; J gene: TRBJ1-1; clone size: -; D gene: TRBD1; CDR3 protein: CASSTIMTGTTEAFF; CDR3 DNA: TGCGCCAGCAGTACAATCATGACAGGGACCACTGAAGCTTTCTTT
V gene: TRBV19; J gene: TRBJ1-2; clone size: -; D gene: TRBD1; CDR3 protein: CASSHTPRTGKGHGYTF; CDR3 DNA: TGTGCCAGTAGTCATACCCCGAGGACAGGGAAAGGCCATGGCTACACCTTC
V gene: TRBV29-1; J gene: TRBJ1-5; clone size: -; D gene: -; CDR3 protein: CSVEGDPNQPQHF; CDR3 DNA: TGCAGCGTTGAAGGGGACCCCAATCAGCCCCAGCATTTT
V gene: TRBV7-9; J gene: TRBJ2-3; clone size: -; D gene: -; CDR3 protein: CASSRTAGTDTQYF; CDR3 DNA: TGTGCCAGCAGCCGAACAGCTGGGACAGATACGCAGTATTTT
V gene: TRBV6-1; J gene: TRBJ2-3; clone size: -; D gene: -; CDR3 protein: CASSRDQRVDTQYF; CDR3 DNA: TGTGCCAGCAGTCGGGACCAACGGGTTGATACGCAGTATTTT
V gene: TRBV28; J gene: TRBJ2-7; clone size: -; D gene: -; CDR3 protein: CARPQHYEQYF; CDR3 DNA: TGTGCCAGACCCCAGCACTACGAGCAGTACTTC
V gene: TRBV19; J gene: TRBJ1-1; clone size: -; D gene: TRBD1; CDR3 protein: CASSIGSGGKNTEAFF; CDR3 DNA: TGTGCCAGTAGTATAGGTTCAGGGGGTAAGAACACTGAAGCTTTCTTT
V gene: TRBV18; J gene: TRBJ1-2; clone size: -; D gene: -; CDR3 protein: CASSPGMDGGNYGYTF; CDR3 DNA: TGTGCCAGCTCACCAGGGATGGACGGCGGGAACTATGGCTACACCTTC
V gene: TRBV6-4; J gene: TRBJ2-2; clone size: -; D gene: -; CDR3 protein: CASPGPSSTGELFF; CDR3 DNA: TGTGCCAGCCCCGGGCCATCGAGCACCGGGGAGCTGTTTTTT
V gene: TRBV7-2; J gene: TRBJ1-4; clone size: -; D gene: TRBD1; CDR3 protein: CASSHGQGATNEKLFF; CDR3 DNA: TGTGCCAGCAGCCATGGACAGGGGGCAACTAATGAAAAACTGTTTTTT
V gene: TRBV13; J gene: TRBJ2-5; clone size: -; D gene: TRBD1; CDR3 protein: CASSHTGGRETQYF; CDR3 DNA: TGTGCCAGCAGCCACACAGGGGGACGAGAGACCCAGTACTTC
V gene: TRBV19; J gene: TRBJ1-4; clone size: -; D gene: -; CDR3 protein: CASSTPGSGDEKLFF; CDR3 DNA: TGTGCCAGTAGTACACCGGGGTCCGGGGATGAAAAACTGTTTTTT
V gene: TRBV6-1; J gene: TRBJ1-2; clone size: -; D gene: -; CDR3 protein: CASSSGRYGYTF; CDR3 DNA: TGTGCCAGCAGCTCAGGGAGGTATGGCTACACCTTC
V gene: TRBV30; J gene: TRBJ2-7; clone size: -; D gene: -; CDR3 protein: CAWRGGAREQYF; CDR3 DNA: TGTGCCTGGAGGGGTGGAGCTCGCGAGCAGTACTTC
V gene: TRBV14; J gene: TRBJ2-1; clone size: few; D gene: -; CDR3 protein: CASTSKGRGRYEQFF; CDR3 DNA: TGTGCCAGCACCAGTAAAGGGAGGGGGAGATATGAGCAGTTCTTC
V gene: TRBV7-8; J gene: TRBJ1-2; clone size: -; D gene: TRBD1; CDR3 protein: CASSLGRTGENRGYTF; CDR3 DNA: TGTGCCAGCAGCTTGGGGCGGACAGGGGAAAACCGGGGCTACACCTTC
V gene: TRBV28; J gene: TRBJ1-2; clone size: -; D gene: -; CDR3 protein: CASSQSRDGGYGYTF; CDR3 DNA: TGTGCCAGCAGTCAGTCCCGGGACGGTGGATATGGCTACACCTTC
V gene: TRBV29-1; J gene: TRBJ2-1; clone size: -; D gene: TRBD2; CDR3 protein: CSVQGLAGGPTAGNEQFF; CDR3 DNA: TGCAGCGTACAAGGACTAGCGGGAGGGCCAACCGCTGGCAATGAGCAGTTCTTC
V gene: TRBV7-6; J gene: TRBJ2-2; clone size: -; D gene: TRBD1; CDR3 protein: CASSLRQGLGVVGELFF; CDR3 DNA: TGTGCCAGCAGCCTGAGACAGGGCTTGGGAGTCGTGGGGGAGCTGTTTTTT
V gene: TRBV9; J gene: TRBJ2-1; clone size: -; D gene: -; CDR3 protein: CASSVSPSDEQFF; CDR3 DNA: TGTGCCAGCAGCGTCTCCCCATCGGATGAGCAGTTCTTC
V gene: TRBV5-6; J gene: TRBJ1-2; clone size: -; D gene: -; CDR3 protein: CASSTWGSANYGYTF; CDR3 DNA: TGTGCCAGCAGCACGTGGGGTTCGGCTAACTATGGCTACACCTTC
V gene: TRBV28; J gene: TRBJ1-3; clone size: -; D gene: TRBD1; CDR3 protein: CASSLSGQDLEGIGNTIYF; CDR3 DNA: TGTGCCAGCAGTTTATCCGGACAGGACCTTGAGGGAATCGGAAACACCATATATTTT
V gene: TRBV7-2; J gene: TRBJ2-5; clone size: -; D gene: -; CDR3 protein: CASSSLGRETQYF; CDR3 DNA: TGTGCCAGCAGCTCCCTCGGGAGAGAGACCCAGTACTTC
V gene: TRBV6-5; J gene: TRBJ2-3; clone size: -; D gene: -; CDR3 protein: CASGATTSTDTQYF; CDR3 DNA: TGTGCCAGCGGAGCGACAACTAGCACAGATACGCAGTATTTT
V gene: TRBV11-2; J gene: TRBJ1-4; clone size: -; D gene: -; CDR3 protein: CASGLDRWGEKLFF; CDR3 DNA: TGTGCCAGCGGTTTAGACCGGTGGGGTGAAAAACTGTTTTTT
V gene: TRBV6-6; J gene: TRBJ2-3; clone size: -; D gene: -; CDR3 protein: CASSVLHYSTDTQYF; CDR3 DNA: TGTGCCAGCTCCGTGTTGCACTATAGCACAGATACGCAGTATTTT
V gene: TRBV5-1; J gene: TRBJ2-7; clone size: -; D gene: -; CDR3 protein: CASSFRANEQYF; CDR3 DNA: TGCGCCAGCAGCTTCAGGGCTAACGAGCAGTACTTC
V gene: TRBV2; J gene: TRBJ2-7; clone size: -; D gene: TRBD2; CDR3 protein: CASSEVRGAYEQYF; CDR3 DNA: TGTGCCAGCAGTGAAGTACGGGGGGCCTACGAGCAGTACTTC
V gene: TRBV4-3; J gene: TRBJ2-1; clone size: few; D gene: TRBD2; CDR3 protein: CASSQVGGNNEQFF; CDR3 DNA: TGCGCCAGCAGCCAAGTGGGGGGGAACAATGAGCAGTTCTTC
V gene: TRBV6-5; J gene: TRBJ2-2; clone size: once; D gene: -; CDR3 protein: CASSSPPGRGELFF; CDR3 DNA: TGTGCCAGCAGTTCCCCGCCAGGAAGGGGGGAGCTGTTTTTT
V gene: TRBV5-8; J gene: TRBJ1-1; clone size: -; D gene: TRBD1; CDR3 protein: CASSIRQGGGKAFF; CDR3 DNA: TGTGCCAGCAGCATTCGACAGGGCGGGGGGAAAGCTTTCTTT
V gene: TRBV5-6; J gene: TRBJ1-2; clone size: few; D gene: -; CDR3 protein: CASVRGLGNYGYTF; CDR3 DNA: TGTGCCAGCGTGAGGGGGTTGGGTAACTATGGCTACACCTTC
V gene: TRBV7-9; J gene: TRBJ2-1; clone size: -; D gene: TRBD2; CDR3 protein: CASSPPGTRGNEQFF; CDR3 DNA: TGTGCCAGCAGCCCCCCCGGGACTAGGGGTAATGAGCAGTTCTTC
V gene: TRBV2; J gene: TRBJ1-2; clone size: -; D gene: TRBD1; CDR3 protein: CASSRTGRAGRYTF; CDR3 DNA: TGTGCCAGCAGTCGGACAGGGAGAGCCGGTCGCTACACCTTC
V gene: TRBV15; J gene: TRBJ2-3; clone size: few; D gene: -; CDR3 protein: CATSRAEGGGTDTQYF; CDR3 DNA: TGTGCCACCAGCAGAGCGGAGGGCGGGGGCACAGATACGCAGTATTTT
V gene: TRBV25-1; J gene: TRBJ2-1; clone size: -; D gene: -; CDR3 protein: CASSAVGVIKNNEQFF; CDR3 DNA: TGTGCCAGCAGTGCCGTCGGGGTGATCAAGAACAATGAGCAGTTCTTC
V gene: TRBV6-1; J gene: TRBJ1-1; clone size: -; D gene: -; CDR3 protein: CASSRNRDTEAFF; CDR3 DNA: TGTGCCAGCAGCCGGAACCGGGACACTGAAGCTTTCTTT
V gene: TRBV19; J gene: TRBJ2-5; clone size: -; D gene: TRBD1; CDR3 protein: CASSSPGTARVTQYF; CDR3 DNA: TGTGCCAGTAGTAGCCCCGGGACAGCAAGAGTGACCCAGTACTTC
V gene: TRBV5-1; J gene: TRBJ2-5; clone size: -; D gene: TRBD2; CDR3 protein: CASRATWGGSETQYF; CDR3 DNA: TGCGCCAGCAGAGCTACATGGGGGGGTTCGGAGACCCAGTACTTC
V gene: TRBV11-2; J gene: TRBJ1-2; clone size: -; D gene: -; CDR3 protein: CASSLITGNYGYTF; CDR3 DNA: TGTGCCAGCAGCTTAATCACAGGCAACTATGGCTACACCTTC
V gene: TRBV30; J gene: TRBJ1-2; clone size: -; D gene: -; CDR3 protein: CAWSVLIGAGGYTF; CDR3 DNA: TGTGCCTGGAGTGTACTCATAGGGGCGGGTGGCTACACCTTC
V gene: TRBV29-1; J gene: TRBJ2-6; clone size: -; D gene: -; CDR3 protein: CSVGSGANVLTF; CDR3 DNA: TGCAGCGTTGGCTCTGGGGCCAACGTCCTGACTTTC
V gene: TRBV5-5; J gene: TRBJ1-1; clone size: -; D gene: -; CDR3 protein: CASSLGDTLTEAFF; CDR3 DNA: TGTGCCAGCAGCTTGGGGGACACCCTCACTGAAGCTTTCTTT
V gene: TRBV19; J gene: TRBJ2-1; clone size: -; D gene: -; CDR3 protein: CASSGAGFEQFF; CDR3 DNA: TGTGCCAGTAGTGGCGCGGGGTTTGAGCAGTTCTTC
V gene: TRBV7-6; J gene: TRBJ2-7; clone size: -; D gene: -; CDR3 protein: CASSLADSIEQYF; CDR3 DNA: TGTGCCAGCAGCTTAGCTGACTCCATAGAGCAGTACTTC
V gene: TRBV5-6; J gene: TRBJ2-3; clone size: -; D gene: -; CDR3 protein: CASSRGQLVTDTQYF; CDR3 DNA: TGTGCCAGCAGCAGAGGACAGCTTGTAACAGATACGCAGTATTTT
V gene: TRBV7-9; J gene: TRBJ1-6; clone size: -; D gene: -; CDR3 protein: CASSYGRPSSYNSPLHF; CDR3 DNA: TGTGCCAGCAGCTACGGACGCCCGAGCTCCTATAATTCACCCCTCCACTTT
V gene: TRBV7-2; J gene: TRBJ2-3; clone size: -; D gene: TRBD2; CDR3 protein: CASSPAGDTQYF; CDR3 DNA: TGTGCCAGCAGCCCAGCGGGGGATACGCAGTATTTT
V gene: TRBV4-1; J gene: TRBJ1-2; clone size: -; D gene: -; CDR3 protein: CASSQSIVRGQPNGYTF; CDR3 DNA: TGCGCCAGCAGCCAGTCCATAGTAAGGGGACAACCTAATGGCTACACCTTC
V gene: TRBV29-1; J gene: TRBJ2-5; clone size: once; D gene: -; CDR3 protein: CSADGQRETQYF; CDR3 DNA: TGCAGCGCCGACGGGCAGAGAGAGACCCAGTACTTC
V gene: TRBV7-3; J gene: TRBJ1-6; clone size: -; D gene: -; CDR3 protein: CASSRGPRDSPLHF; CDR3 DNA: TGTGCCAGCAGCCGGGGACCGCGGGATTCACCCCTCCACTTT